What follows are 27 T cell receptor beta chains derived from one specimen sequenced in a study of human T cells and chemical hapten exposure. Time point meaning: patch test 3, about 24 weeks after DPC sensitization. Described treatment: therapeutic diphenylcyclopropenone sensitization with weekly scalp DPC. MiXCR was run by TCRdb on the RACE reads, yielding one entry per CDR3 protein. The sample holds about 190,000 distinct CDR3 sequences, under 30% seen once. The sequences come from whole blood, collected in connection with sensitization to the hapten diphenylcyclopropenone (DPC). These receptors came from a woman in her thirties or forties with alopecia areata. Some clones in this sample may be carry-over from other donors' samples.

This clonotype was seen a handful of times. The gene calls are TRBV7-9 and TRBJ2-2; D is ambiguous. The V end lost 2 bases, the J end lost 7 bases, and 5 bases lay between the germline ends. Germline loops: CDR1 SEHNR, CDR2 FQNEAQ (reference sequence). The CDR3 is 12 amino acids. The CDR3 is CASSLSHGELFF. CDR3 in DNA: TGTGCCAGCAGCTTATCGCACGGGGAGCTGTTTTTT.

There are a few counts of this clonotype. The chain carries TRBV7-2 and TRBJ2-5, with 7 positions matching TRBD2. CDR1 and CDR2 from the germline V gene are SGHTA and FQGNSA. Germline trimming cut 7 bases from V and 5 bases from J; bases unmatched to any gene: 10. The length of the CDR3 is 14 residues. The CDR3, as DNA: TGTGCCAGCACACGGGGGGAGCTCGGGGAGACCCAGTACTTC. This sequence encodes CASTRGELGETQYF.

The table lists this clonotype with a few counts. The rearrangement uses TRBV28 and TRBJ1-1; the D is unclear. The germline CDR1 and CDR2 sequences are MDHEN and SYDVKM. The CDR3 sequence is 11 residues long. With 4 bases removed from V and 4 bases from J, the gap between germline ends came to 4 bases. The CDR3 loop reads CASSWGTEAFF. The DNA for the CDR3 is TGTGCCAGCAGTTGGGGCACTGAAGCTTTCTTT.

This clonotype came up a few times. This chain uses TRBV10-3 with TRBJ2-1, with 7 bases lining up with TRBD2. J lost 7 bases, V lost 0 bases, and 6 bases had no gene match. The germline V gene has CDR1 ENHRY and CDR2 SYGVKD. CDR3 length: 15 amino acids. CDR3 region: CAISESVAGENEQFF. The CDR3 coding sequence is TGTGCCATCAGTGAGTCGGTAGCGGGTGAAAATGAGCAGTTCTTC.

V is TRBV28 and J is TRBJ2-3; 8 bases fit TRBD2. The CDR3 has 16 amino acids. Germline V gives CDR1 MDHEN, CDR2 SYDVKM. J gave up 2 bases and V 3 bases, and 7 bases lay outside the gene matches. DNA of the CDR3: TGTGCCAGCAGTTTCCGGCCTAGCGGGTACACAGATACGCAGTATTTT. It codes for CASSFRPSGYTDTQYF.

The chain combines TRBV20-1 with TRBJ1-1; D is possibly TRBD1 (6 bases). Germline loops: CDR1 DFQATT, CDR2 SNEGSKA (reference sequence). The CDR3 is made up of 14 amino acids. The ends were cut back, 0 bases at V and 10 bases at J, with 18 bases in the middle. CDR3 in amino acids: CSARDHGTLKAAFF. Here the CDR3 DNA reads TGCAGTGCTAGAGATCACGGGACACTCAAGGCAGCTTTCTTT.

This clonotype was picked up many times. The chain links TRBV20-1 to TRBJ2-7, with D possibly TRBD2 on 5 matching bases. Germline assignment: CDR1 DFQATT and CDR2 SNEGSKA (reference sequence). The CDR3 runs 14 residues. V dropped 6 bases and J dropped 0 bases, with 15 bases sitting between them. CDR3 in DNA: TGCAGTGCCCAATCTTCACTAGGCTCCTACGAGCAGTACTTC. Translation gives CSAQSSLGSYEQYF.

This chain links TRBV6-2 or TRBV6-3 with TRBJ1-5, with a tentative D call TRBD1 (6 bases). The V end lost 6 bases, the J end lost 3 bases, and 21 bases lay between the germline ends. The germline gives CDR1 MNHEY, CDR2 SVGEGT. This CDR3 spans 17 amino acids. The CDR3 bases are TGTGCCAGCAGCCTTACGGACAGACGGAAGGACAATCAGCCCCAGCATTTT. Amino acid sequence: CASSLTDRRKDNQPQHF.

The chain uses TRBV18 and TRBJ1-4; D gene unclear. This CDR3 region has 14 residues. Trimming left V 0 bases short and J 2 bases short, with 4 bases between. Germline values: CDR1 KGHSH, CDR2 LQKENI. Written as DNA, the CDR3 is TGTGCCAGCTCACCACCGGGGACTAATGAAAAACTGTTTTTT. Translating it yields CASSPPGTNEKLFF.

Many counts were recorded for this clonotype. The chain links TRBV20-1 to TRBJ2-3, with 7 bases aligning to TRBD2. The length of the CDR3 is 11 residues. Germline loops: CDR1 DFQATT, CDR2 SNEGSKA (reference sequence). Trimming at V came to 6 bases and at J to 8 bases, leaving 5 bases not matched to a gene. CDR3 in DNA: TGCAGTGCCCCACTAGCGAGTACGCAGTATTTT. It is translated as CSAPLASTQYF.

This clonotype came up a few times. V gene TRBV29-1 combines with J gene TRBJ2-5, with TRBD2 identical over 8 bases. Per germline, CDR1 SQVTM and CDR2 ANQGSEA. The CDR3 runs to 16 residues. V gave up 3 bases and J gave up 4 bases; unmatched junction bases: 13. This CDR3 reads CSVDAGGSPTGETQYF. The CDR3 bases are TGCAGCGTTGACGCGGGAGGTTCCCCCACAGGAGAGACCCAGTACTTC.

V and J are TRBV28 and TRBJ2-4; a weak D match, TRBD1 (6 bases). This CDR3 has 15 amino acids. Germline loops: CDR1 MDHEN, CDR2 SYDVKM. Trimming took 8 bases from V and 1 from J, leaving 15 bases between them. CDR3 sequence: CASLQGKVAKNIQYF. Written as DNA, the CDR3 is TGTGCCAGCTTGCAGGGGAAGGTGGCCAAAAACATTCAGTACTTC.

This clonotype was seen at least ten times. This chain uses TRBV6-5 with TRBJ2-2; 10 nucleotides align to TRBD2. CDR1 is MNHEY, CDR2 SVGAGI, per germline. J was trimmed by 0 bases and V by 6 bases; bases with no gene match: 7. The CDR3 is 17 residues long. The CDR3 here is CASSSTSGYTNTGELFF. The CDR3 coding sequence is TGTGCCAGCAGCTCGACTAGCGGGTACACGAACACCGGGGAGCTGTTTTTT.

The rearrangement joins TRBV7-9 to TRBJ2-3, with D maybe TRBD1 (6 bases). With 5 bases removed from V and 3 bases from J, the gap between germline ends came to 15 bases. Germline V gene data show CDR1 as SEHNR and CDR2 as FQNEAQ (reference sequence). The CDR3 covers 15 residues. The CDR3 protein is CASSPRTGYTDTQYF. DNA for the CDR3: TGTGCCAGCAGCCCGCGCACAGGGTATACAGATACGCAGTATTTT.

The chain employs TRBV6-6 and TRBJ2-1, with TRBD2 identical over 13 bases. Germline loops: CDR1 MNHNY, CDR2 SVGAGI (reference sequence). The CDR3 consists of 20 residues. The J segment lost 5 bases and the V segment lost 4 bases, leaving 17 bases of the junction unmatched. CDR3 protein: CASSSAAYLTTSGRNNEQFF. Written as DNA, the CDR3 is TGTGCCAGCAGTTCTGCCGCATATTTAACGACTAGCGGGAGGAACAATGAGCAGTTCTTC.

The genes are TRBV7-9 and TRBJ1-1, with TRBD1 identical over 7 bases. The CDR3 length is 13 residues. V gave up 5 bases and J gave up 5 bases; unmatched junction bases: 5. The germline gives CDR1 SEHNR, CDR2 FQNEAQ (reference sequence). The DNA for the CDR3 is TGTGCCAGCAGCCCACAGGGACAGACTGAAGCTTTCTTT. This codes for CASSPQGQTEAFF.

The table lists this clonotype with a few counts. J is TRBJ2-7 and V is TRBV7-9; the D is unclear. From germline, CDR1 is SEHNR and CDR2 FQNEAQ (reference sequence). V lost 2 bases and J 2 bases, leaving 13 bases between the germline ends. The CDR3 loop spans 15 amino acids. CDR3 in DNA: TGTGCCAGCAGCTTAATTGGACCGGGCCCCTACGAGCAGTACTTC. Protein product: CASSLIGPGPYEQYF.

The gene calls are TRBV29-1 and TRBJ2-7; a weak D match, TRBD1 (6 bases). This CDR3 is 14 amino acids long. CDR1 and CDR2 (germline): SQVTM, ANQGSEA. V lost 8 bases, J lost 6 bases, and 23 bases lay in between. DNA of the CDR3: TGCAGCTTTACCTTGGGGGCGATGGCGGCCGAGCAGTACTTC. It specifies CSFTLGAMAAEQYF.

This chain connects TRBV28 to TRBJ2-7; D remains ambiguous. V was shortened by 3 bases and J by 4 bases, with 7 bases between the two germline ends. This CDR3 has 12 amino acids. In germline, CDR1 is MDHEN, CDR2 SYDVKM. The chain's CDR3 is CASSFIGYEQYF. The CDR3 nucleotides are TGTGCCAGCAGTTTTATAGGGTACGAGCAGTACTTC.

This clonotype was counted at least ten times. The chain couples TRBV4-2 to TRBJ2-6, with 9 bases fitting TRBD1. With V trimmed by 4 bases and J by 3 bases, 16 bases remained unmatched. The V gene's germline CDR1 is LGHNA and CDR2 YNFKEQ. The length of the CDR3 is 20 residues. Here the CDR3 DNA reads TGTGCCAGCAGCCCTCAACCCTTACAGGGGGCTGGAGGTGGGGCCAACGTCCTGACTTTC. It encodes CASSPQPLQGAGGGANVLTF.

This clonotype was seen only a few times. The rearrangement uses TRBV28 and TRBJ2-7, with a possible D match to TRBD1 (5 bases). Germline lookup yields CDR1 MDHEN and CDR2 SYDVKM. The V gene lost 8 bases and the J gene lost 4 bases, with 12 bases spanning the gap. This CDR3 is 12 amino acids long. The CDR3 sequence: CASGRQGYEQYF. Written as DNA, the CDR3 is TGTGCCAGCGGAAGGCAGGGTTACGAGCAGTACTTC. The whole variable domain, filled in from reference TRBV28 and TRBJ2-7, reads DVKVTQSSRYLVKRTGEKVFLECVQDMDHENMFWYRQDPGLGLRLIYFSYDVKMKEKGDIPEGYSVSREKKERFSLILESASTNQTSMYLCASGRQGYEQYFGPGTRLTVT.

The chain is built from TRBV28 and TRBJ2-3, with 8 positions matching TRBD2. V shed 11 bases and J 0 bases; nucleotides not matched to a gene: 13. The CDR3 runs to 16 residues. Germline CDR1 and CDR2: MDHEN and SYDVKM. The CDR3 is CAVERESPSSTDTQYF. The CDR3 region has the DNA TGTGCCGTCGAGCGGGAGAGCCCTTCGAGCACAGATACGCAGTATTTT.

This clonotype was found a few times. The chain links TRBV27 to TRBJ2-1, with 10 nucleotides matching TRBD2. The junction had 9 bases not matched to a gene; V was cut back by 8 bases and J by 8 bases. Germline V lookup: CDR1 MNHEY, CDR2 SMNVEV (reference sequence). The CDR3 runs 14 residues. CDR3 sequence: CASSGTSEGDEQFF. The CDR3 DNA sequence: TGTGCCAGCTCCGGGACTAGCGAGGGCGATGAGCAGTTCTTC.

This clonotype was detected only a few times. Here the CDR3 reads CASSYGSRRRAFF. CDR3 nucleotides: TGTGCCAGCAGTTACGGATCCCGCAGAAGGGCTTTCTTT. The chain links TRBV6-2 or TRBV6-3 to TRBJ1-1; D not resolved. This CDR3 contains 13 residues. Trimming removed 2 bases from V and 11 bases from J, with 15 bases in between. Per the germline V gene, CDR1 is MNHEY and CDR2 is SVGEGT.

The chain has TRBV10-3 and TRBJ1-6; possibly TRBD1 for D (6 bases). The CDR3 has 15 amino acids. CDR1 and CDR2 (germline): ENHRY, SYGVKD. The V gene lost 2 bases and the J gene lost 9 bases, with 14 bases spanning the gap. The CDR3 sequence: CAISERPGEGSPLHF. CDR3 DNA sequence: TGTGCCATCAGTGAGCGTCCAGGGGAAGGTTCACCCCTCCACTTT.

This clonotype came up a few times. The CDR3 bases are TGCGCCAGCAGCTTGCGAACGACTAGCGGGATTAACAATGAGCAGTTCTTC. Translating it yields CASSLRTTSGINNEQFF. This sequence joins TRBV5-1 and TRBJ2-1, with 11 positions matching TRBD2. The CDR3 is 17 residues long. V trimming: 1 base; J trimming: 5 bases; junction bases outside the gene matches: 8. Germline CDR1 and CDR2: SGHRS and YFSETQ.

This clonotype has more than one count but fewer than ten. The rearrangement links TRBV12-3 or TRBV12-4 to TRBJ1-2, with D possibly being TRBD1 (6 bases). V lost 7 bases and J 0 bases, leaving 12 bases between the germline ends. The CDR3 consists of 14 residues. The CDR3 region is CASTSTGSNYGYTF. CDR3 DNA: TGTGCCAGCACCTCGACAGGTTCTAACTATGGCTACACCTTC.